These T cell receptor beta chains were read from a single sample in a study of human T cells and chemical hapten exposure. TCRdb recomputed calls from the RACE reads with MiXCR, one row per CDR3 protein. This sample yields 300,000 to 400,000 distinct CDR3 sequences, of which around 7% are seen a single time; 8.4% belongs to the top ten. Sequences were derived from whole blood, sampled in connection with sensitization to the hapten diphenylcyclopropenone (DPC). These receptors all stem from a woman in her late teens or twenties with alopecia areata. Some clones in this sample may be carry-over from other donors' samples. Each CDR3 is given with its conserved first and last residue. The order of the fields is CDR3 length, D gene, V gene, J gene, clone size, CDR3 protein. D genes are given only for firm matches. Clone sizes are given selectively: once, few, many, or a class where the clone is expanded.

17	TRBD2	TRBV20-1	TRBJ2-7	many	CSASPPGTSGGSYEQYF
12	.	TRBV2	TRBJ1-6	.	CASSEEWRPLHF
14	.	TRBV7-2	TRBJ1-6	few	CASSLGDLGGPLHF
14	.	TRBV20-1	TRBJ2-1	many	CSAPDRGSYNEQFF
13	.	TRBV7-9	TRBJ2-5	few	CASSFVRMETQYF
12	.	TRBV5-1	TRBJ1-4	few	CASSQLNEKLFF
14	TRBD2	TRBV4-3	TRBJ2-3	.	CASSQEGRGDTQYF
14	.	TRBV4-2	TRBJ2-2	few	CASSQGRPTGELFF
13	TRBD1	TRBV3-1	TRBJ1-2	.	CASSLDRGSGYTF
15	TRBD1	TRBV6-5	TRBJ1-1	few	CASSYERQGMAEAFF
16	TRBD2	TRBV6-2/TRBV6-3	TRBJ2-5	few	CASSQGPARGGETQYF
12	.	TRBV20-1	TRBJ2-3	many	CSAGGGRDTQYF
16	.	TRBV7-9	TRBJ1-1	few	CASSQGGRPPNYEAFF
12	.	TRBV29-1	TRBJ2-4	many	CSVEGDTHIQYF
16	TRBD1	TRBV7-2	TRBJ2-4	many	CASSLVPTGAKNIQYF
17	.	TRBV6-6	TRBJ1-4	few	CASSRASVRSRNEKLFF
15	TRBD1	TRBV20-1	TRBJ1-6	.	CSARLAGGPNSPLHF
15	TRBD1	TRBV11-1	TRBJ1-6	.	CASRGTGTTNSPLHF
13	.	TRBV7-9	TRBJ1-1	.	CASRLGANTEAFF
15	.	TRBV9	TRBJ1-4	few	CASSVGFTGNEKLFF
16	.	TRBV4-3	TRBJ2-1	many	CASSQDTQGSYNEQFF
15	.	TRBV12-3/TRBV12-4	TRBJ1-6	.	CASSRWRADNSPLHF
15	TRBD1	TRBV27	TRBJ1-1	.	CASRLTGTGGTEAFF
13	TRBD2	TRBV19	TRBJ2-7	few	CASMHGGADEQYF
14	.	TRBV7-9	TRBJ1-4	few	CASSKRTALEKLFF
14	TRBD2	TRBV20-1	TRBJ2-7	many	CSAAPLAGAYEQYF